These T cell receptor beta chains were read from a single sample in a study of shared clonotypes between healthy human individuals. Method: immunoSEQ multiplex PCR; TCRdb's copy keeps in-frame clones and lacks some. The sample has about 610,000 clones, 96% seen once; the top ten hold roughly 0.12%. Source material: naive CD8+ T cells sorted from blood. The origin of the receptors is a young woman in good health. The CDR3 runs from the conserved cysteine through the conserved F or W. A D gene is named only where the DNA matches it firmly. Size tells how often a clone was seen (once, few, many) or the class of an expanded clone, and some rows leave it out.

D: .
size: .
J: TRBJ2-2
V: TRBV28
DNA: TGTGCCAGCAGTTTTGAGGGGGGGACCGGGGAGCTGTTTTTT
CDR3: CASSFEGGTGELFF

D: TRBD2
size: .
J: TRBJ2-1
V: TRBV11-2
DNA: TGTGCCAGCAGCTCGACTAGCGGCAGCTACAATGAGCAGTTCTTC
CDR3: CASSSTSGSYNEQFF

D: TRBD1
size: .
J: TRBJ2-2
V: TRBV7-6
DNA: TGTGCCAGCAGCCCCTGGGGACAGGGAGGCACCGGGGAGCTGTTTTTT
CDR3: CASSPWGQGGTGELFF

D: TRBD1
size: .
J: TRBJ2-6
V: TRBV27
DNA: TGTGCCAGCAGTTTTGGACAGGGCGCTGGGGCCAACGTCCTGACTTTC
CDR3: CASSFGQGAGANVLTF

D: .
size: .
J: TRBJ2-1
V: TRBV28
DNA: TGTGCCAGCAGTTTACAAACTAGCAGCCATGAGCAGTTCTTC
CDR3: CASSLQTSSHEQFF

D: .
size: .
J: TRBJ2-5
V: TRBV5-4
DNA: TGTGCCAGCAGCAGTATGGAGACCCAGTACTTC
CDR3: CASSSMETQYF

D: .
size: .
J: TRBJ1-2
V: TRBV19
DNA: TGTGCCAGCCAGCCATTCCTGCAGGGGTACTATGGCTACACCTTC
CDR3: CASQPFLQGYYGYTF

D: .
size: .
J: TRBJ1-1
V: TRBV5-6
DNA: TGTGCCAGCAGCTTGCCGTTCTGGGGAATGAACACTGAAGCTTTCTTT
CDR3: CASSLPFWGMNTEAFF

D: .
size: .
J: TRBJ1-2
V: TRBV4-2
DNA: TGTGCCAGCACGACGGGCATGTCTAACTATGGCTACACCTTC
CDR3: CASTTGMSNYGYTF

D: TRBD2
size: .
J: TRBJ2-1
V: TRBV6-1
DNA: TGTGCCAGCAGTCCGAGCGGGACGTCCTACAATGAGCAGTTCTTC
CDR3: CASSPSGTSYNEQFF

D: .
size: .
J: TRBJ1-1
V: TRBV14
DNA: TGTGCCAGCAGCCAAAGTGGGAGCACTGAAGCTTTCTTT
CDR3: CASSQSGSTEAFF

D: .
size: .
J: TRBJ2-3
V: TRBV27
DNA: TGTGCCAGCAGTTTATCTGGGGCGTCTTGGGTAGATACGCAGTATTTT
CDR3: CASSLSGASWVDTQYF

D: .
size: .
J: TRBJ2-7
V: TRBV5-4
DNA: TGTGCCAGCAGCAACGTGGAACAGGCCCTTTCCTACGAGCAGTACTTC
CDR3: CASSNVEQALSYEQYF

D: .
size: .
J: TRBJ2-7
V: TRBV4-1
DNA: TGCGCCAGCAGCCCAGGGGATTTCGGCTACGAGCAGTACTTC
CDR3: CASSPGDFGYEQYF

D: .
size: .
J: TRBJ1-2
V: TRBV28
DNA: TGTGCCAGCAGTTTTGGTCCCACTAACTATGGCTACACCTTC
CDR3: CASSFGPTNYGYTF

D: .
size: .
J: TRBJ1-1
V: TRBV30
DNA: TGTGCCTGGAGTGTAACACTCAAGCCCTACAGGGCCGGCGGGGAAGCTTTCTTT
CDR3: CAWSVTLKPYRAGGEAFF

D: .
size: .
J: TRBJ2-2
V: TRBV28
DNA: TGTGCCAGCAAAGGGAGGTCTGATGAAACCGGGGAGCTGTTTTTT
CDR3: CASKGRSDETGELFF

D: .
size: .
J: TRBJ2-1
V: TRBV29-1
DNA: TGCAGCGTTGACTACGGGAGCACCTACAATGAGCAGTTCTTC
CDR3: CSVDYGSTYNEQFF

D: TRBD1
size: .
J: TRBJ1-2
V: TRBV28
DNA: TGTGCCAGCAGTCTCACTGGGACAGGCGGCTACACCTTC
CDR3: CASSLTGTGGYTF

D: .
size: .
J: TRBJ2-7
V: TRBV27
DNA: TGTGCCAGCAGTTTTGGGGGAAATTCCTACGAGCAGTACTTC
CDR3: CASSFGGNSYEQYF

D: .
size: .
J: TRBJ2-2
V: TRBV7-8
DNA: TGTGCCAGCAGCTTAACCGGGGAGCTGTTTTTT
CDR3: CASSLTGELFF

D: TRBD2
size: .
J: TRBJ2-7
V: TRBV9
DNA: TGTGCCAGCAGCCCCTCGTTCGGGGGGACCTACGAGCAGTACTTC
CDR3: CASSPSFGGTYEQYF

D: .
size: .
J: TRBJ2-7
V: TRBV10-1
DNA: TGCGCCAGCAGTGAGTCTATTCACTACAGCGAGCAGTACTTC
CDR3: CASSESIHYSEQYF

D: .
size: .
J: TRBJ2-7
V: TRBV28
DNA: TGTGCCAGCAGTCTATTAGACCCAACGGACGAGCAGTACTTC
CDR3: CASSLLDPTDEQYF

D: TRBD2
size: .
J: TRBJ2-5
V: TRBV7-9
DNA: TGTGCCAGCAGCCCAAAATTAGCGGGGGAAGAGACCCAGTACTTC
CDR3: CASSPKLAGEETQYF

D: .
size: .
J: TRBJ1-4
V: TRBV9
DNA: TGTGCCAGCAGCGTAGGAGGGACTCGCGGGGAAAAACTGTTTTTT
CDR3: CASSVGGTRGEKLFF

D: .
size: .
J: TRBJ2-5
V: TRBV27
DNA: TGTGCCAGTATCCTCGGGGAGACCCAGTACTTC
CDR3: CASILGETQYF

D: TRBD1
size: .
J: TRBJ2-3
V: TRBV7-9
DNA: TGTGCCAGCAGCTTGAGGACAGGGGGGAATACAGATACGCAGTATTTT
CDR3: CASSLRTGGNTDTQYF

D: .
size: .
J: TRBJ2-7
V: TRBV28
DNA: TGTGCCAGCAGTTTTCTCGGGGTTAGGAACGAGCAGTACTTC
CDR3: CASSFLGVRNEQYF

D: .
size: .
J: TRBJ2-7
V: TRBV27
DNA: TGTGCCAGCAGTTTAGTTCCGGGTCCCTCCTACGAGCAGTACTTC
CDR3: CASSLVPGPSYEQYF

D: .
size: once
J: TRBJ2-3
V: TRBV11-3
DNA: TGTGCCAGCAGCTTAGACGGGCTAGCAGTGCAGTATTTT
CDR3: CASSLDGLAVQYF

D: .
size: .
J: TRBJ2-2
V: TRBV9
DNA: TGTGCCAGCAGCGTCACCCTCCGCACCGGGGAGCTGTTTTTT
CDR3: CASSVTLRTGELFF

D: .
size: once
J: TRBJ2-7
V: TRBV27
DNA: TGTGCCAGCAGCCCTACGACACCCGCTGATTACGAGCAGTACTTC
CDR3: CASSPTTPADYEQYF

D: .
size: .
J: TRBJ2-5
V: TRBV27
DNA: TGTGCCAGCAGTTTATCAGGGGCAGGGGTTCTTCTCGAAGAGACCCAGTACTTC
CDR3: CASSLSGAGVLLEETQYF

D: TRBD1
size: .
J: TRBJ1-2
V: TRBV9
DNA: TGTGCCAGCAGCGGATTTACTTGGACAGGGGGCGCGGAGGGCTATGGCTACACCTTC
CDR3: CASSGFTWTGGAEGYGYTF

D: TRBD1
size: .
J: TRBJ1-2
V: TRBV30
DNA: TGTGCCTGGAGTACCAGGGGGTTAAAGGATGGCTACACCTTC
CDR3: CAWSTRGLKDGYTF

D: TRBD2
size: once
J: TRBJ2-7
V: TRBV28
DNA: TGTGCCAGCAGTGTGACTAGCGGGACCGTCTACGAGCAGTACTTC
CDR3: CASSVTSGTVYEQYF

D: .
size: .
J: TRBJ2-1
V: TRBV19
DNA: TGTGCCAGTAGTATAGTAGGGATCTCCTACAATGAGCAGTTCTTC
CDR3: CASSIVGISYNEQFF

D: TRBD1
size: .
J: TRBJ2-2
V: TRBV7-9
DNA: TGTGCCAGCAGCTTAGCGGACAGGGAGGAGGAGCTGTTTTTT
CDR3: CASSLADREEELFF

D: .
size: .
J: TRBJ1-1
V: TRBV6-5
DNA: TGTGCCAGCCACCTACAGGGTATGAACACTGAAGCTTTCTTT
CDR3: CASHLQGMNTEAFF

D: TRBD2
size: .
J: TRBJ2-3
V: TRBV4-1
DNA: TGCGCCAGCAGCCACCAGCGGCGGGAGGAGACAGATACGCAGTATTTT
CDR3: CASSHQRREETDTQYF

D: TRBD2
size: .
J: TRBJ2-3
V: TRBV5-8
DNA: TGTGCCAGCAGCTTCAAAACCGGGACTAGCGGAGATACGCAGTATTTT
CDR3: CASSFKTGTSGDTQYF

D: TRBD2
size: .
J: TRBJ2-1
V: TRBV7-9
DNA: TGTGCCAGTGAACTAGCGGAAATTTACAATGAGCAGTTCTTC
CDR3: CASELAEIYNEQFF

D: .
size: .
J: TRBJ2-5
V: TRBV5-4
DNA: TGTGCCAGCAGCTTGGACAGGGCGGATGAGACCCAGTACTTC
CDR3: CASSLDRADETQYF

D: .
size: .
J: TRBJ1-4
V: TRBV28
DNA: TGTGCCAGCAGCCTTCTCCTTGCAACTAATGAAAAACTGTTTTTT
CDR3: CASSLLLATNEKLFF

D: .
size: once
J: TRBJ1-6
V: TRBV5-6
DNA: TGTGCCAGCAGCACACAGGGTTTCTATAATTCACCCCTCCACTTT
CDR3: CASSTQGFYNSPLHF

D: .
size: .
J: TRBJ2-1
V: TRBV28
DNA: TGTGCCAGCAGTTTGACAGCCCTATACAATGAGCAGTTCTTC
CDR3: CASSLTALYNEQFF

D: .
size: .
J: TRBJ2-7
V: TRBV27
DNA: TGTGCCAGCAGTTTTCGGGGACGGTCCTACGAGCAGTACTTC
CDR3: CASSFRGRSYEQYF

D: TRBD2
size: .
J: TRBJ2-3
V: TRBV9
DNA: TGTGCCAGCAGCGTCGGGGGCGGGAGGGCCTTAGGGGATACGCAGTATTTT
CDR3: CASSVGGGRALGDTQYF

D: TRBD1
size: .
J: TRBJ1-5
V: TRBV4-1
DNA: TGCGCCAGCAGCCAAGTTGGAGGGGGCGGCCAGCCCCAGCATTTT
CDR3: CASSQVGGGGQPQHF

D: .
size: .
J: TRBJ1-1
V: TRBV13
DNA: TGTGCCAGCAGCTTACCCTCAGGAGAAAAAAACACTGAAGCTTTCTTT
CDR3: CASSLPSGEKNTEAFF